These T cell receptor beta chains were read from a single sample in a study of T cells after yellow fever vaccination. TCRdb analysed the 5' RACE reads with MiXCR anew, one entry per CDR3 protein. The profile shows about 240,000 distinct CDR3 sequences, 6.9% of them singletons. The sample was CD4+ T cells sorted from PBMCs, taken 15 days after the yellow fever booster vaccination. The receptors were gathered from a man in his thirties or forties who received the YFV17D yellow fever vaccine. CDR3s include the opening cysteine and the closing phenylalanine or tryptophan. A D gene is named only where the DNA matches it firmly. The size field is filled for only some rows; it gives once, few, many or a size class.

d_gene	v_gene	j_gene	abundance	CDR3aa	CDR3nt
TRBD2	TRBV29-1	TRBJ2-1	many	CSVGKGLRGYNEQFF	TGCAGCGTCGGTAAGGGACTACGCGGATACAATGAGCAGTTCTTC
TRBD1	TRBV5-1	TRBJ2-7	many	CASSSDRGYEQYF	TGCGCCAGCAGCTCGGACAGGGGGTACGAGCAGTACTTC
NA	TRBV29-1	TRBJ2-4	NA	CSAESGAKNIQYF	TGCAGCGCTGAGAGCGGGGCCAAAAACATTCAGTACTTC
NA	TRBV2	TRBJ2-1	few	CASGGGFNEQFF	TGTGCCAGCGGGGGGGGCTTCAATGAGCAGTTCTTC
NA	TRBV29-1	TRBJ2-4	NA	CSVASQGSAKNIQYF	TGCAGCGTTGCCTCCCAGGGTAGTGCCAAAAACATTCAGTACTTC
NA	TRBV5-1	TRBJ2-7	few	CASSEDPYVQYF	TGCGCCAGCAGCGAAGACCCGTACGTGCAGTACTTC
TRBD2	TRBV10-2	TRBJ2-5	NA	CASSAAGAGGMSTQYF	TGCGCCAGCAGTGCAGCTGGAGCGGGGGGTATGTCGACCCAGTACTTC
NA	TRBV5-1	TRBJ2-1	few	CASRLGTPLNNEQFF	TGCGCCAGCAGACTGGGGACCCCCCTAAACAATGAGCAGTTCTTC
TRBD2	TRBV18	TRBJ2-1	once	CASSPWTSGNNEQFF	TGTGCCAGCTCACCATGGACTAGCGGTAACAATGAGCAGTTCTTC
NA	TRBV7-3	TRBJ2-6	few	CASSLTGSGANVLTF	TGTGCCAGCAGCTTAACAGGGTCTGGGGCCAACGTCCTGACTTTC
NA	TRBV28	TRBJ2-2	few	CASTSAGKGELFF	TGTGCCAGCACCAGCGCAGGGAAAGGGGAGCTGTTTTTT
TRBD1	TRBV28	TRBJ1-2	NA	CASSFPTGANYGYTF	TGTGCCAGCAGTTTCCCGACAGGGGCTAACTATGGCTACACCTTC
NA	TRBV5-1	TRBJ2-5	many	CASSLSPSGETQYF	TGCGCCAGCAGCTTGAGTCCGAGCGGAGAGACCCAGTACTTC
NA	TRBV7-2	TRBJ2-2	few	CASLQRNTGELFF	TGTGCCAGCCTCCAGCGGAACACCGGGGAGCTGTTTTTT
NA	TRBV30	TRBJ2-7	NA	CAWSVGAGLAEQYF	TGTGCCTGGAGCGTCGGGGCAGGTCTCGCCGAGCAGTACTTC
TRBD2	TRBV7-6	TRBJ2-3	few	CASSTTGRAADTQYF	TGTGCCAGCAGCACCACCGGGAGGGCCGCAGATACGCAGTATTTT
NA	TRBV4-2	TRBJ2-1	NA	CASSQGPANNEQFF	TGTGCCAGCAGCCAAGGGCCAGCGAACAATGAGCAGTTCTTC
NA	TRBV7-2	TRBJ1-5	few	CASSPTTGFQPQHF	TGTGCCAGCAGCCCGACTACAGGTTTTCAGCCCCAGCATTTT
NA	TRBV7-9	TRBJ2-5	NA	CASSLGEVRQETQYF	TGTGCCAGCAGCTTAGGTGAAGTGCGGCAAGAGACCCAGTACTTC
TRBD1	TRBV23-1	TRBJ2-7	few	CASSQATGGEAYEQYF	TGCGCCAGCAGTCAGGCTACAGGGGGAGAGGCCTACGAGCAGTACTTC